Shown below are 32 T cell receptor beta chains from a single sample sequenced in a study of blood T cell repertoires in COVID-19. The repertoire was sequenced with immunoSEQ multiplex PCR; TCRdb's copy has only in-frame clones and lacks some. The sample has roughly 200,000 clones; 80% to 90% are singletons. Sequencing was done on a sample of PBMCs or T cells enriched from blood (not recorded which). The receptor set was obtained from a woman aged 40 to 50 with acute COVID-19.

The count of this clone is one. The chain joins TRBV27 to TRBJ1-5; D is uncertain. Germline V gives CDR1 MNHEY, CDR2 SMNVEV (reference sequence). V was trimmed by 4 bases and J by 5 bases, leaving 9 bases between them. This CDR3 contains 13 residues. Here the CDR3 reads CASSSDKDQPQHF. CDR3 bases: TGTGCCAGCAGTTCTGACAAGGATCAGCCCCAGCATTTT.

In this sample, this clone turned up a few times. This rearrangement joins TRBV6-5 to TRBJ2-6, with D unresolved. Germline V gene sequence: CDR1 MNHEY, CDR2 SVGAGI. Deletions cut 1 base from V and 2 bases from J, with 6 bases between. CDR3 size: 15 residues. The CDR3 sequence: CASSYYTAGANVLTF. The DNA of the CDR3 is TGTGCCAGCAGTTACTACACAGCTGGGGCCAACGTCCTGACTTTC.

J is TRBJ1-2 and V is TRBV11-2; TRBD1 matches 9 bases. The CDR3 covers 17 residues. Germline loops: CDR1 SGHAT, CDR2 FQNNGV. Trimming cost V 5 bases and J 0 bases; bases outside gene matches: 10. CDR3 region: CASSSWTGDEANYGYTF. The CDR3 DNA follows: TGTGCCAGCAGCAGTTGGACAGGGGACGAAGCTAACTATGGCTACACCTTC.

This rearrangement joins TRBV5-1 to TRBJ2-7; 9 bases fit TRBD2. CDR1 and CDR2 from the germline V gene are SGHRS and YFSETQ. Trimming removed 4 bases from V and 4 bases from J; junction bases left unmatched: 9. The CDR3 runs 15 residues. This CDR3 reads CASSTAGGEIYEQYF. The CDR3 DNA reads as TGCGCCAGCAGCACAGCGGGGGGCGAGATTTACGAGCAGTACTTC.

Ten or more counts support this clone. The chain carries TRBV7-2 and TRBJ1-5, with a weak D call TRBD1 (6 bases). CDR3 size: 15 residues. V lost 5 bases, J lost 6 bases, and 17 bases lay in between. Germline V gives CDR1 SGHTA, CDR2 FQGNSA. As DNA, the CDR3 is TGTGCCAGCAGCAGGGGCGGGGGCGTCCCTCAGCCCCAGCATTTT. Protein sequence: CASSRGGGVPQPQHF. The full variable domain, rest sourced from reference TRBV7-2 and TRBJ1-5, is GAGVSQSPSNKVTEKGKDVELRCDPISGHTALYWYRQSLGQGLEFLIYFQGNSAPDKSGLPSDRFSAERTGGSVSTLTIQRTQQEDSAVYLCASSRGGGVPQPQHFGDGTRLSIL.

The chain carries TRBV3-1 (or the pseudogene TRBV3-2) and TRBJ1-6, with D hard to call. The CDR3 is made up of 12 amino acids. V lost 4 bases, J lost 9 bases, and 7 bases lay in between. Germline loops: CDR1 LGHDT, CDR2 YNNKEL (reference sequence). In nucleotides, the CDR3 is TGTGCCAGCAGCCCCGGAGGTTCACCCCTCCACTTT. Translated: CASSPGGSPLHF.

This clone has just one count. This chain connects TRBV2 to TRBJ1-1; TRBD1 aligns across 9 bases. Germline assignment: CDR1 SNHLY and CDR2 FYNNEI. Trimming took 10 bases from V and 1 from J; bases not matched to a gene: 7. This CDR3 is 14 amino acids long. CDR3 in DNA: TGTGCCATCTCAGGACAGGGGCGGAACACTGAAGCTTTCTTT. It yields the protein CAISGQGRNTEAFF. Using reference TRBV2 and TRBJ1-1 for the parts outside the CDR3, the full variable domain is EPEVTQTPSHQVTQMGQEVILRCVPISNHLYFYWYRQILGQKVEFLVSFYNNEISEKSEIFDDQFSVERPDGSNFTLKIRSTKLEDSAMYFCAISGQGRNTEAFFGQGTRLTVV.

This sequence joins TRBV30 and TRBJ1-3; D gene ambiguous. Germline loops: CDR1 GTSNPN, CDR2 SVGIG (reference sequence). The CDR3 consists of 16 residues. V was trimmed by 0 bases and J by 0 bases, leaving 12 bases between them. In DNA form, the CDR3 reads TGTGCCTGGAGTGTAACGGGATTCAGCTCTGGAAACACCATATATTTT. Translation gives CAWSVTGFSSGNTIYF.

The chain carries TRBV9 and TRBJ2-5; maybe TRBD1 (6 bases). The CDR3 spans 16 residues. Germline V CDR1 and CDR2: SGDLS, YYNGEE. Trimming stripped 4 bases from V and 5 bases from J, with 21 bases between. CDR3 DNA: TGTGCCAGCAGCCTAACCTGGGAAGGGGGAAAGGAGACCCAGTACTTC. Amino acids: CASSLTWEGGKETQYF.

The chain employs TRBV13 and TRBJ2-7; 14 bases are shared with TRBD2. Germline V lookup: CDR1 PRHDT, CDR2 FYEKMQ (reference sequence). The CDR3 is 17 residues long. V dropped 5 bases and J dropped 1; count of bases not matched to a gene: 7. The CDR3 nucleotides are TGTGCCAGCAGCCCACGACTAGCGGGAGGGAAGTCCTACGAGCAGTACTTC. Residues: CASSPRLAGGKSYEQYF.

The rearrangement joins TRBV18 to TRBJ1-5, with 10 bases aligning to TRBD1. After removal of 4 bases from V and 2 bases from J, the junction contained 5 bases not matched to a gene. In germline, CDR1 is KGHSH, CDR2 LQKENI. The CDR3 totals 16 residues. The CDR3 coding sequence is TGTGCCAGCTCACGAGGGACAGGGGAGGGCAATCAGCCCCAGCATTTT. Translation: CASSRGTGEGNQPQHF.

The chain combines TRBV10-2 with TRBJ2-7, with 11 bases identical to TRBD2. Trimming took 2 bases from V and 2 from J; bases not matched to a gene: 2. The CDR3 contains 15 residues. The germline gives CDR1 WSHSY, CDR2 SAAADI. The CDR3 nucleotides are TGCGCCAGCAGTGAGACTAGCGGGGGTACCTACGAGCAGTACTTC. Translating gives CASSETSGGTYEQYF.

V and J are TRBV18 and TRBJ2-4, with 8 bases identical to TRBD2. Germline lookup yields CDR1 KGHSH and CDR2 LQKENI. V trimming: 3 bases; J trimming: 8 bases; junction bases outside the gene matches: 3. The CDR3 loop spans 13 amino acids. CDR3 protein: CASSPGLEYIQYF. Here the CDR3 DNA reads TGTGCCAGCTCACCGGGACTAGAATACATTCAGTACTTC.

This chain uses TRBV2 with TRBJ1-2; 8 nucleotides align to TRBD1. The germline V gene has CDR1 SNHLY and CDR2 FYNNEI. This CDR3 has 13 amino acids. After removal of 10 bases from V and 5 bases from J, the junction contained 9 bases not matched to a gene. The CDR3 DNA follows: TGTGCCACGGACAGGGTGCAACCGTATGGCTACACCTTC. Amino acid sequence: CATDRVQPYGYTF.

The rearrangement joins TRBV27 to TRBJ1-2, with a tentative D call TRBD1 (5 bases). This CDR3 is 13 amino acids long. V shed 4 bases and J shed 4 bases, with 10 bases lying between them. Germline assignment: CDR1 MNHEY and CDR2 SMNVEV (reference sequence). As DNA, the CDR3 is TGTGCCAGCAGTTCTGACAGCCTCTATGGCTACACCTTC. It codes for CASSSDSLYGYTF.

The V call is TRBV3-1 (or the pseudogene TRBV3-2), the J call TRBJ2-1; 7 positions match TRBD1. The CDR3 runs 14 residues. V shed 1 base, J shed 7 bases, and the junction held 4 bases outside the gene matches. Germline CDR1 LGHDT, CDR2 YNNKEL (reference sequence). The DNA for the CDR3 is TGTGCCAGCAGCCAAGGGGGGACAGCTAATGAGCAGTTCTTC. Its protein is CASSQGGTANEQFF.

The V call is TRBV5-1, the J call TRBJ2-3, with 10 bases identical to TRBD2. The CDR3 covers 17 residues. V lost 4 bases and J lost 4; bases outside the gene matches: 12. Germline CDR1 and CDR2: SGHRS and YFSETQ. CDR3 amino acids: CASSPARASGSPDTQYF. CDR3 sequence (DNA): TGCGCCAGCAGCCCGGCGAGGGCTAGCGGGAGTCCAGATACGCAGTATTTT.

Turning to this clone: Different DNA sequences within this sample yield the same CDR3. The rearrangement links TRBV7-9 to TRBJ1-1; D not resolved. The CDR3 spans 14 residues. V was cut by 1 base and J by 0 bases, with 6 bases left in between. CDR1 and CDR2 from the germline V gene are SEHNR and FQNEAQ (reference sequence). CDR3 nucleotide sequence: TGTGCCAGCAGCTTAGGGAGCCTGAACACTGAAGCTTTCTTT. It is translated as CASSLGSLNTEAFF.

This clone was seen repeatedly, ten times or more. Within the sample, other DNA sequences also encode this same CDR3. V and J are TRBV2 and TRBJ2-3, with 10 bases aligning to TRBD1. Per the germline V gene, CDR1 is SNHLY and CDR2 is FYNNEI. The CDR3 runs 14 residues. V was clipped by 5 bases and J by 3 bases; unmatched bases: 2. As DNA, the CDR3 is TGTGCCAGCAGTTGGGACAGGGGTACAGATACGCAGTATTTT. It encodes CASSWDRGTDTQYF.

The table lists this clone with a count of one. CDR3 sequence reads: CASSAGTFLANVLTF. DNA of the CDR3: TGTGCCAGCAGCGCTGGGACATTTTTGGCCAACGTCCTGACTTTC. The chain uses TRBV13 and TRBJ2-6, with D maybe TRBD1 (6 bases). Germline V gene lookup returns CDR1 PRHDT and CDR2 FYEKMQ (reference sequence). Trimming shortened V by 5 bases and J by 6 bases, and 14 bases separated the two germline ends. The CDR3 has 15 residues.

The chain links TRBV10-3 to TRBJ2-1; 9 positions match TRBD1. This CDR3 is built from 24 residues. CDR1 is ENHRY, CDR2 SYGVKD, per germline. V trimming: 7 bases; J trimming: 2 bases; junction bases outside the gene matches: 33. In nucleotides, the CDR3 is TGTGCCATCACCATCGCGGACAGGGGCACACGACGGGTGTGTTTCATCAACACCTACAATGAGCAGTTCTTC. The encoded protein is CAITIADRGTRRVCFINTYNEQFF.

The rearrangement uses TRBV5-6 and TRBJ2-5; 7 positions match TRBD1. Germline lookup yields CDR1 SGHDT and CDR2 YYEEEE. The CDR3 contains 16 residues. With 5 bases clipped from V and 2 bases from J, the junction kept 12 bases outside the gene matches. The CDR3 protein is CASSNFRGLVQETQYF. CDR3 coding DNA: TGTGCCAGCAGTAACTTCAGGGGGTTGGTGCAAGAGACCCAGTACTTC.

CDR3 amino acids: CASSLTGENQPQHF. The CDR3 coding sequence is TGCGCCAGCAGCTTGACAGGGGAAAATCAGCCCCAGCATTTT. The chain couples TRBV5-1 to TRBJ1-5, with 7 bases that match TRBD1. The CDR3 loop spans 14 amino acids. Trimming removed 1 base from V and 4 bases from J; junction bases left unmatched: 2. The germline V gene has CDR1 SGHRS and CDR2 YFSETQ.

J is TRBJ1-5 and V is TRBV7-2; 7 bases fit TRBD1. Germline assignment: CDR1 SGHTA and CDR2 FQGNSA. V lost 4 bases to trimming and J lost 1 base; unmatched junction nucleotides: 7. The length of the CDR3 is 16 residues. The CDR3 loop is CASSSRTGDSNQPQHF. CDR3 in DNA: TGTGCCAGCAGCTCCCGGACAGGAGACAGCAATCAGCCCCAGCATTTT.

V usage is TRBV27 and J usage is TRBJ1-2, with 10 bases lining up with TRBD1. CDR1 is MNHEY and CDR2 is SMNVEV in the germline V gene (reference sequence). The length of the CDR3 is 14 residues. The trim removed 5 bases at V and 4 bases at J, leaving 4 bases unmatched. The CDR3 is CASSPDRGSYGYTF. CDR3 DNA sequence: TGTGCCAGCAGTCCGGACAGGGGGTCCTATGGCTACACCTTC.

V gene TRBV2 combines with J gene TRBJ1-2; 7 positions agree with TRBD1. V lost 6 bases and J lost 10; bases outside the gene matches: 2. Germline CDR1 and CDR2: SNHLY and FYNNEI. CDR3 size: 10 residues. The CDR3: CASRGQSYTF. The CDR3 nucleotides are TGTGCCAGCAGGGGACAGTCCTACACCTTC. The variable domain in full, completed from reference TRBV2 and TRBJ1-2, reads EPEVTQTPSHQVTQMGQEVILRCVPISNHLYFYWYRQILGQKVEFLVSFYNNEISEKSEIFDDQFSVERPDGSNFTLKIRSTKLEDSAMYFCASRGQSYTFGSGTRLTVV.

The rearrangement links TRBV29-1 to TRBJ2-7, with D unresolved. The V end was cut by 6 bases, the J end by 0 bases, with 6 bases between. CDR1 is SQVTM, CDR2 ANQGSEA, per germline. The length of the CDR3 is 11 residues. In nucleotides, the CDR3 is TGCAGCGTGCCTAGCTCCTACGAGCAGTACTTC. Its translation: CSVPSSYEQYF.

V gene TRBV7-6 combines with J gene TRBJ1-2; D gene uncertain. The CDR3 consists of 14 residues. The germline V and J ends were trimmed by 3 bases and 1 base, with 9 bases remaining between them. In germline, CDR1 is SGHVS, CDR2 FNYEAQ. The CDR3 DNA reads as TGTGCCAGCAGCTTTCGAGAGGGTAACTATGGCTACACCTTC. It translates to CASSFREGNYGYTF.

DNA for the CDR3: TGTGCCAGCTCACAGGCTAGGAGAGACAACACTGAAGCTTTCTTT. Residues: CASSQARRDNTEAFF. The V gene is TRBV18, the J gene TRBJ1-1; D is uncertain. Germline CDR1 reads KGHSH; CDR2 reads LQKENI. V was shortened by 4 bases and J by 2 bases, with 14 bases between the two germline ends. The CDR3 contains 15 residues.

V is TRBV27 and J is TRBJ2-7; D remains unclear. CDR3 size: 13 residues. V lost 0 bases, J lost 6 bases, and 9 bases lay in between. The germline gives CDR1 MNHEY, CDR2 SMNVEV (reference sequence). In DNA form, the CDR3 reads TGTGCCAGCAGTTTATCGGCCGACTCCGAGCAGTACTTC. This translates into CASSLSADSEQYF.

A few counts support this clone. The rearrangement links TRBV19 to TRBJ1-6; maybe TRBD1 (6 bases). Deletions cut 2 bases from V and 7 bases from J, with 12 bases between. The CDR3 loop spans 15 amino acids. Germline-derived CDR1 and CDR2 are LNHDA and SQIVND (reference sequence). The CDR3 sequence: CASSISQGRNSPLHF. The CDR3 DNA reads TGTGCCAGTAGTATATCACAGGGAAGGAATTCACCCCTCCACTTT.

The CDR3 region has the DNA TGTGCCAGCAGGCCTCACGGGGCCGGGGAGCTGTTTTTT. Translation: CASRPHGAGELFF. The chain couples TRBV2 to TRBJ2-2; possible D gene TRBD2, 5 bases. Germline V lookup: CDR1 SNHLY, CDR2 FYNNEI. Between the trimmed V and J ends, which lost 6 bases and 6 bases, there was a span of 11 bases. The CDR3 extends over 13 amino acids.